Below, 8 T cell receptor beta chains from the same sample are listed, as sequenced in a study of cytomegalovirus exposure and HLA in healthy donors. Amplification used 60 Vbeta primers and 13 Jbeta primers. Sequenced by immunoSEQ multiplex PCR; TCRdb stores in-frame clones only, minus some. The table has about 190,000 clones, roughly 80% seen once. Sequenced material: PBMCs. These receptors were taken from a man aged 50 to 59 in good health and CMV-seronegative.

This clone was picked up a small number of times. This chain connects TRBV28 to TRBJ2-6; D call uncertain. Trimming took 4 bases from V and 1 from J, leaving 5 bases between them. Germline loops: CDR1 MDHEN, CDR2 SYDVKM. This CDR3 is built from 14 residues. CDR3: CASSSRSGANVLTF. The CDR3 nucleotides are TGTGCCAGCAGTTCCAGGTCTGGGGCCAACGTCCTGACTTTC. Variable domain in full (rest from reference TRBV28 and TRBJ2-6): DVKVTQSSRYLVKRTGEKVFLECVQDMDHENMFWYRQDPGLGLRLIYFSYDVKMKEKGDIPEGYSVSREKKERFSLILESASTNQTSMYLCASSSRSGANVLTFGAGSRLTVL.

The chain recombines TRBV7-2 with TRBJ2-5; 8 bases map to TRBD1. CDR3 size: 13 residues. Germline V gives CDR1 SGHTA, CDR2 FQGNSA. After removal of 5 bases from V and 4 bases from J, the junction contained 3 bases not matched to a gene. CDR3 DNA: TGTGCCAGCAGCATACAGGGGGGAGAGACCCAGTACTTC. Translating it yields CASSIQGGETQYF.

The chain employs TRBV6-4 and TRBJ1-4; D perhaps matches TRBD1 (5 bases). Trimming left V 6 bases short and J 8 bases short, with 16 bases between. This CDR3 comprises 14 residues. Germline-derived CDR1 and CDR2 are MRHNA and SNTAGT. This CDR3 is CASSHGGVEEKLFF. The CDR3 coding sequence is TGTGCCAGCAGCCACGGGGGGGTGGAAGAAAAACTGTTTTTT.

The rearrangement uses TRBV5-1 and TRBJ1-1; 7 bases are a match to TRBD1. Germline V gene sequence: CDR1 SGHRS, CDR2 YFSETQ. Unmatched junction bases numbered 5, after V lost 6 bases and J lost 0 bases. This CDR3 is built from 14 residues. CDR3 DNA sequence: TGCGCCAGCACCCTACAGGGGATGAACACTGAAGCTTTCTTT. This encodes CASTLQGMNTEAFF.

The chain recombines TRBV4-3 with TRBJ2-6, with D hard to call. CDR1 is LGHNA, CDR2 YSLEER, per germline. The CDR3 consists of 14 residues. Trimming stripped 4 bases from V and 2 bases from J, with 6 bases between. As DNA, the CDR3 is TGCGCCAGCAGCCCTCGTGCTGGGGCCAACGTCCTGACTTTC. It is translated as CASSPRAGANVLTF.

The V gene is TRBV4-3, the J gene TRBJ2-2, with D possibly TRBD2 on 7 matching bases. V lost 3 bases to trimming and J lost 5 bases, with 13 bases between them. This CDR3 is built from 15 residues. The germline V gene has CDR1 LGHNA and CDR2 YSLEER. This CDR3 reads CASSQAGGQTGELFF. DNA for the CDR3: TGCGCCAGCAGCCAGGCCGGGGGGCAAACCGGGGAGCTGTTTTTT.

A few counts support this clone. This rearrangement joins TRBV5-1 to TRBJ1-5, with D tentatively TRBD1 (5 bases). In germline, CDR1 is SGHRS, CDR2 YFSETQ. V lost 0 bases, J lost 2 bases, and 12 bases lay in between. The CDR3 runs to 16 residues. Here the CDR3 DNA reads TGCGCCAGCAGCTTGGCGGTATTAGGGGGCAATCAGCCCCAGCATTTT. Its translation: CASSLAVLGGNQPQHF.

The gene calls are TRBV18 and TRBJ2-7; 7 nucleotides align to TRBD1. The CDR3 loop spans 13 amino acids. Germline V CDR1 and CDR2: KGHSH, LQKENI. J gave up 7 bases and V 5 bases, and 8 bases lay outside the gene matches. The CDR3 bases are TGTGCCAGCTCAGGGACAGATTCGGGGGAGCAGTACTTC. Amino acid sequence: CASSGTDSGEQYF. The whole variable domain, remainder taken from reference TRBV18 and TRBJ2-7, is NAGVMQNPRHLVRRRGQEARLRCSPMKGHSHVYWYRQLPEEGLKFMVYLQKENIIDESGMPKERFSAEFPKEGPSILRIQQVVRGDSAAYFCASSGTDSGEQYFGPGTRLTVT.